This TCR beta chain appears in the sequencing data of a study of blood T cell repertoires in COVID-19. This clone was observed a few times. The table came from immunoSEQ multiplex PCR; TCRdb's copy has only in-frame clones and leaves some out. The sample consists of approximately 59,000 clones, approximately 80% of them appearing once. There are 13 residues in the CDR3. V shed 10 bases and J shed 0 bases, with 8 bases lying between them. Per germline, CDR1 KGHDR and CDR2 SFDVKD. Sequenced: peripheral blood. This receptor was taken from a man aged 55 to 70 with COVID-19, enrolled during active disease. V and J are TRBV24-1 and TRBJ2-2; D ambiguous. The CDR3 reads CATEEANTGELFF. The CDR3 nucleotides are TGTGCCACAGAGGAAGCGAACACCGGGGAGCTGTTTTTT.